These 19 T cell receptor beta chains originate from one sample sequenced in a study of cytomegalovirus exposure and HLA in healthy donors. PCR used 60 Vbeta primers and 13 Jbeta primers. Measured with immunoSEQ multiplex PCR; TCRdb has only the in-frame clones, and not every one. Of 90,000 to 120,000 clones in the sample, roughly 76% were seen once. Source material: PBMCs. The receptors here all came from a man aged 18 to 35 in good health and CMV-seronegative.

The chain joins TRBV30 to TRBJ1-5, with TRBD1 identical over 8 bases. Trimming at V came to 8 bases and at J to 5 bases, leaving 5 bases not matched to a gene. Germline assignment: CDR1 GTSNPN and CDR2 SVGIG (reference sequence). The CDR3 runs 12 residues. This CDR3 is CALSGGDQPQHF. CDR3 bases: TGTGCCCTTTCAGGGGGCGATCAGCCCCAGCATTTT.

The chain joins TRBV2 to TRBJ1-1; the D gene is possibly TRBD1 (5 bases). V dropped 2 bases and J dropped 1 base, with 23 bases sitting between them. The germline gives CDR1 SNHLY, CDR2 FYNNEI. The length of the CDR3 is 19 residues. The chain's CDR3 is CASSERKVKGQRRNTEAFF. CDR3 sequence (DNA): TGTGCCAGCAGTGAACGGAAGGTTAAGGGGCAACGAAGGAACACTGAAGCTTTCTTT. Full variable domain (rest looked up from reference TRBV2 and TRBJ1-1): EPEVTQTPSHQVTQMGQEVILRCVPISNHLYFYWYRQILGQKVEFLVSFYNNEISEKSEIFDDQFSVERPDGSNFTLKIRSTKLEDSAMYFCASSERKVKGQRRNTEAFFGQGTRLTVV.

This chain links TRBV7-8 with TRBJ1-6, with no clear D. Germline V lookup: CDR1 SGHVS, CDR2 FQNEAQ. V dropped 4 bases and J dropped 7 bases, with 14 bases sitting between them. The CDR3 runs to 15 residues. The CDR3 loop is CASSYTGRRNSPLHF. In nucleotides, the CDR3 is TGTGCCAGCAGCTACACCGGGAGACGAAATTCACCCCTCCACTTT.

J is TRBJ1-4 and V is TRBV11-2, with a weak D call TRBD1 (6 bases). CDR1 and CDR2 from the germline V gene are SGHAT and FQNNGV. V dropped 1 base and J dropped 5 bases, with 14 bases sitting between them. There are 16 residues in the CDR3. DNA for the CDR3: TGTGCCAGCAGCTTAGGACCCCACGACAGGAATGAAAAACTGTTTTTT. This gives the protein CASSLGPHDRNEKLFF.

The V call is TRBV6-6, the J call TRBJ1-4; D gene ambiguous. The germline gives CDR1 MNHNY, CDR2 SVGAGI (reference sequence). Between the trimmed V and J ends, which lost 6 bases and 8 bases, there was a span of 10 bases. The CDR3 spans 12 residues. CDR3 bases: TGTGCCAGCAGCCCCGGGGTGGAAAAACTGTTTTTT. This gives the protein CASSPGVEKLFF.

The sample holds a few counts of this clone. This chain uses TRBV2 with TRBJ2-1; TRBD1 matches at 7 bases. Germline values: CDR1 SNHLY, CDR2 FYNNEI. The CDR3 is 13 amino acids. Trimming at V came to 6 bases and at J to 13 bases, leaving 12 bases not matched to a gene. CDR3 region: CASRDRPNRHQFF. The CDR3 DNA sequence: TGTGCCAGCAGGGACAGGCCGAATAGGCACCAGTTCTTC.

Points on this clone: The sample holds other DNA sequences that translate to the same CDR3. This chain links TRBV4-2 with TRBJ2-3; 9 bases are a match to TRBD2. This CDR3 is 17 amino acids long. The V gene's germline CDR1 is LGHNA and CDR2 YNFKEQ. The trim removed 1 base at V and 3 bases at J, leaving 8 bases unmatched. The CDR3: CASSQVKAGGPTDTQYF. Written as DNA, the CDR3 is TGTGCCAGCAGCCAAGTAAAGGCGGGGGGGCCGACAGATACGCAGTATTTT.

With respect to this clone: One junction end disagrees with the germline gene, perhaps due to a read error. The chain recombines TRBV13 with TRBJ2-3, with D perhaps matching TRBD2 (5 bases). Per the germline V gene, CDR1 is PRHDT and CDR2 is FYEKMQ (reference sequence). This CDR3 is built from 14 residues. The CDR3 DNA is TGTGCCAGCAGCTTGACCGCTAGCACGGATACGCAGTATTTT. Protein: CASSLTASTDTQYF.

This rearrangement joins TRBV7-2 to TRBJ2-7, with D possibly matching TRBD2 (5 bases). The CDR3 has 15 amino acids. The V gene's germline CDR1 is SGHTA and CDR2 FQGNSA. V was clipped by 0 bases and J by 5 bases, with 14 bases between them. This CDR3 is CASSLAVDSYNEQYF. The CDR3 coding sequence is TGTGCCAGCAGCTTAGCCGTGGACTCGTACAACGAGCAGTACTTC. Full variable domain (rest looked up from reference TRBV7-2 and TRBJ2-7): GAGVSQSPSNKVTEKGKDVELRCDPISGHTALYWYRQSLGQGLEFLIYFQGNSAPDKSGLPSDRFSAERTGGSVSTLTIQRTQQEDSAVYLCASSLAVDSYNEQYFGPGTRLTVT.

The chain recombines TRBV4-3 with TRBJ1-1; TRBD1 matches 7 bases. With V trimmed by 5 bases and J by 1 base, 7 bases remained unmatched. The CDR3 spans 15 residues. Germline CDR1 LGHNA, CDR2 YSLEER. Here the CDR3 reads CASSSQGTANTEAFF. The CDR3 coding sequence is TGCGCCAGCAGCTCACAAGGGACAGCGAACACTGAAGCTTTCTTT.

The V and J genes are TRBV2 and TRBJ2-2; perhaps TRBD2 as D (6 bases). The germline V gene encodes CDR1 SNHLY and CDR2 FYNNEI. Deletions cut 9 bases from V and 6 bases from J, with 17 bases between. CDR3 length: 14 residues. DNA for the CDR3: TGTGCCAGGAGAAGATCGGGGGAAGCCGGGGAGCTGTTTTTT. Protein product: CARRRSGEAGELFF. Supplemented by reference TRBV2 and TRBJ2-2, the full variable domain reads EPEVTQTPSHQVTQMGQEVILRCVPISNHLYFYWYRQILGQKVEFLVSFYNNEISEKSEIFDDQFSVERPDGSNFTLKIRSTKLEDSAMYFCARRRSGEAGELFFGEGSRLTVL.

The J gene is TRBJ2-1, the V gene TRBV10-3; 11 bases are a match to TRBD2. The ends lost 10 bases at V and 9 bases at J; junction bases unmatched: 14. CDR1 and CDR2 (germline): ENHRY, SYGVKD. The CDR3 contains 15 residues. The CDR3 loop reads CASWTTTSGVTEQFF. The CDR3 bases are TGTGCCAGCTGGACTACGACTAGCGGGGTCACTGAGCAGTTCTTC.

On this clone: Relative to the germline gene, one junction end is altered; a read error may explain this. This chain links TRBV19 with TRBJ1-2, with D possibly matching TRBD1 (5 bases). The CDR3 is 11 residues long. Germline loops: CDR1 LNHDA, CDR2 SQIVND (reference sequence). Here the CDR3 DNA reads TGTGCCACAAGGACACCCTATGGCTACCCCTTC. Protein sequence: CATRTPYGYPF. Based on the CDR3 plus reference TRBV19 and TRBJ1-2, the full variable domain is DGGITQSPKYLFRKEGQNVTLSCEQNLNHDAMYWYRQDPGQGLRLIYYSQIVNDFQKGDIAEGYSVSREKKESFPLTVTSAQKNPTAFYLCATRTPYGYPFGSGTRLTVV.

The chain combines TRBV25-1 with TRBJ1-4, with D possibly TRBD1 on 6 matching bases. Trimming pared 7 bases from V and 11 bases from J, leaving 17 bases between. This CDR3 has 13 amino acids. Looked up from germline, CDR1 is MGHDK and CDR2 is SYGVNS. CDR3 DNA: TGTGCCAGCACCGGACCGGGGGGGGGCAAACTGTTTTTT. Its translation: CASTGPGGGKLFF. The whole variable domain, filled in from reference TRBV25-1 and TRBJ1-4, reads EADIYQTPRYLVIGTGKKITLECSQTMGHDKMYWYQQDPGMELHLIHYSYGVNSTEKGDLSSESTVSRIRTEHFPLTLESARPSHTSQYLCASTGPGGGKLFFGSGTQLSVL.

The J gene is TRBJ2-1, the V gene TRBV4-2, with TRBD2 matching 9 bases. The trim removed 0 bases at V and 8 bases at J, leaving 11 bases unmatched. CDR3 length: 17 amino acids. Germline V gene sequence: CDR1 LGHNA, CDR2 YNFKEQ. In DNA, the CDR3 is TGTGCCAGCAGCCAAGAGGGGGCGGGGGGGCGTCTATATGAGCAGTTCTTC. Its protein product is CASSQEGAGGRLYEQFF.

This clone appeared a few times. The V call is TRBV4-1, the J call TRBJ1-5; possible D gene TRBD1, 5 bases. V was shortened by 0 bases and J by 0 bases, with 12 bases between the two germline ends. Germline V gives CDR1 MGHRA, CDR2 YSYEKL. The CDR3 contains 17 residues. The chain's CDR3 is CASSQEPRVLSNQPQHF. The CDR3 DNA reads as TGCGCCAGCAGCCAAGAGCCCAGGGTGCTTAGCAATCAGCCCCAGCATTTT.

This chain uses TRBV5-5 with TRBJ1-1; D may be TRBD1 (5 bases). The germline V gene encodes CDR1 SGHKS and CDR2 YYEKEE (reference sequence). Trimming removed 1 base at V and 3 bases at J, with 16 bases between. The CDR3 contains 16 residues. The CDR3 reads CASSLPWGERDTEAFF. Here the CDR3 DNA reads TGTGCCAGCAGCTTGCCATGGGGGGAGAGGGACACTGAAGCTTTCTTT.

V is TRBV5-1 and J is TRBJ2-5; no definite D call. V shed 2 bases and J shed 1 base, with 12 bases lying between them. Germline CDR1 and CDR2: SGHRS and YFSETQ. This CDR3 comprises 15 residues. The CDR3 sequence is CASSLSVGLQETQYF. CDR3 DNA: TGCGCCAGCAGCTTAAGTGTCGGTCTCCAAGAGACCCAGTACTTC. Based on the CDR3 plus reference TRBV5-1 and TRBJ2-5, the full variable domain is KAGVTQTPRYLIKTRGQQVTLSCSPISGHRSVSWYQQTPGQGLQFLFEYFSETQRNKGNFPGRFSGRQFSNSRSEMNVSTLELGDSALYLCASSLSVGLQETQYFGPGTRLLVL.

This chain connects TRBV5-6 to TRBJ1-2; 9 bases line up with TRBD1. CDR1 is SGHDT and CDR2 is YYEEEE in the germline V gene. The CDR3 sequence is 16 residues long. J lost 5 bases, V lost 0 bases, and 8 bases had no gene match. This CDR3 reads CASSLGRGTGKYGYTF. CDR3 bases: TGTGCCAGCAGCTTGGGGAGGGGGACAGGGAAATATGGCTACACCTTC.